The present TCR beta chain was sequenced within a study of T cells in Graves' hyperthyroidism and ophthalmopathy. Study-wide points: Ophthalmopathy was identified by the model a median about seven months ahead of onset. A model of 13 V-J pairs discriminated ophthalmopathy from stable hyperthyroidism. Blood also carried most thyroid clonotypes expanded above 0.001.

Stable Graves' hyperthyroidism meant no ophthalmopathy progression within 18 months. Amplified regions were TCR beta CDR3 sequences from RNA transcripts. Initially, a first-round RT-PCR of the TCR CDR3 employed the HTBI primer set. TCRdb independently ran MiXCR on the multiplex PCR reads; one entry per CDR3 protein. Of hundreds of thousands of distinct CDR3 sequences listed, about 12% are singletons. Ten or more counts support this clonotype. What it recognizes is unknown. Germline-derived CDR1 and CDR2 are MNHEY and SMNVEV (reference sequence). Trimming shortened V by 2 bases and J by 13 bases, and 16 bases separated the two germline ends. CDR3 length equals 13 residues.

This TCR was sampled from a woman between 18 and 30 years old with Graves' hyperthyroidism. Sequencing was performed on blood. The V and J genes are TRBV27 and TRBJ2-3, with D possibly being TRBD1 (6 bases). The CDR3 sequence is CASSLVGHEAEYF. The CDR3 DNA is TGTGCCAGCAGTTTAGTGGGACACGAAGCGGAGTATTTT.